This T cell receptor beta chain was retrieved from a study of blood T cells in healthy people across ages. Germline loops: CDR1 DFQATT, CDR2 SNEGSKA (reference sequence). V was clipped by 0 bases and J by 1 base; unmatched bases: 7. This CDR3 region has 16 residues. Alongside a J-beta primer mix, a sample-barcoded 5' primer served in a second PCR lasting about 7 to 12 cycles. MiXCR was run by TCRdb on the 5' RACE reads, yielding one entry per CDR3 protein. The sample holds roughly 1,800,000 distinct CDR3 sequences, 49% seen once. Sequences were obtained from blood. This clonotype was sampled from a woman aged 35 to 49 in good health. The J gene is TRBJ2-3, the V gene TRBV20-1, with 7 positions matching TRBD2. CDR3 loop: CSARDLAAGGTDTQYF. For the CDR3, the DNA is TGCAGTGCTAGAGATCTAGCGGCGGGGGGCACAGATACGCAGTATTTT.